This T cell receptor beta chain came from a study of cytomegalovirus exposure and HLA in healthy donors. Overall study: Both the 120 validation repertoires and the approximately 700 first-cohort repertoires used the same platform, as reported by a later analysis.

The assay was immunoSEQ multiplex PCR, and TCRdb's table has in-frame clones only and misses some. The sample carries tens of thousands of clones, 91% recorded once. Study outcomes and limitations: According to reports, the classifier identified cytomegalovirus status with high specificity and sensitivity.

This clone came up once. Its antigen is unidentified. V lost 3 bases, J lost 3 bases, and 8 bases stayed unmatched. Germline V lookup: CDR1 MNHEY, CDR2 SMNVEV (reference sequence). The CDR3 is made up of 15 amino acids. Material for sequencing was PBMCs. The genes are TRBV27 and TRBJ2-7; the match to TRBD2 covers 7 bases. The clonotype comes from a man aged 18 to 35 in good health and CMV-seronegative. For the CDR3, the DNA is TGTGCCAGCAGTTTCCTCCAGGCGGGGGACTACGAGCAGTACTTC. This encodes CASSFLQAGDYEQYF.